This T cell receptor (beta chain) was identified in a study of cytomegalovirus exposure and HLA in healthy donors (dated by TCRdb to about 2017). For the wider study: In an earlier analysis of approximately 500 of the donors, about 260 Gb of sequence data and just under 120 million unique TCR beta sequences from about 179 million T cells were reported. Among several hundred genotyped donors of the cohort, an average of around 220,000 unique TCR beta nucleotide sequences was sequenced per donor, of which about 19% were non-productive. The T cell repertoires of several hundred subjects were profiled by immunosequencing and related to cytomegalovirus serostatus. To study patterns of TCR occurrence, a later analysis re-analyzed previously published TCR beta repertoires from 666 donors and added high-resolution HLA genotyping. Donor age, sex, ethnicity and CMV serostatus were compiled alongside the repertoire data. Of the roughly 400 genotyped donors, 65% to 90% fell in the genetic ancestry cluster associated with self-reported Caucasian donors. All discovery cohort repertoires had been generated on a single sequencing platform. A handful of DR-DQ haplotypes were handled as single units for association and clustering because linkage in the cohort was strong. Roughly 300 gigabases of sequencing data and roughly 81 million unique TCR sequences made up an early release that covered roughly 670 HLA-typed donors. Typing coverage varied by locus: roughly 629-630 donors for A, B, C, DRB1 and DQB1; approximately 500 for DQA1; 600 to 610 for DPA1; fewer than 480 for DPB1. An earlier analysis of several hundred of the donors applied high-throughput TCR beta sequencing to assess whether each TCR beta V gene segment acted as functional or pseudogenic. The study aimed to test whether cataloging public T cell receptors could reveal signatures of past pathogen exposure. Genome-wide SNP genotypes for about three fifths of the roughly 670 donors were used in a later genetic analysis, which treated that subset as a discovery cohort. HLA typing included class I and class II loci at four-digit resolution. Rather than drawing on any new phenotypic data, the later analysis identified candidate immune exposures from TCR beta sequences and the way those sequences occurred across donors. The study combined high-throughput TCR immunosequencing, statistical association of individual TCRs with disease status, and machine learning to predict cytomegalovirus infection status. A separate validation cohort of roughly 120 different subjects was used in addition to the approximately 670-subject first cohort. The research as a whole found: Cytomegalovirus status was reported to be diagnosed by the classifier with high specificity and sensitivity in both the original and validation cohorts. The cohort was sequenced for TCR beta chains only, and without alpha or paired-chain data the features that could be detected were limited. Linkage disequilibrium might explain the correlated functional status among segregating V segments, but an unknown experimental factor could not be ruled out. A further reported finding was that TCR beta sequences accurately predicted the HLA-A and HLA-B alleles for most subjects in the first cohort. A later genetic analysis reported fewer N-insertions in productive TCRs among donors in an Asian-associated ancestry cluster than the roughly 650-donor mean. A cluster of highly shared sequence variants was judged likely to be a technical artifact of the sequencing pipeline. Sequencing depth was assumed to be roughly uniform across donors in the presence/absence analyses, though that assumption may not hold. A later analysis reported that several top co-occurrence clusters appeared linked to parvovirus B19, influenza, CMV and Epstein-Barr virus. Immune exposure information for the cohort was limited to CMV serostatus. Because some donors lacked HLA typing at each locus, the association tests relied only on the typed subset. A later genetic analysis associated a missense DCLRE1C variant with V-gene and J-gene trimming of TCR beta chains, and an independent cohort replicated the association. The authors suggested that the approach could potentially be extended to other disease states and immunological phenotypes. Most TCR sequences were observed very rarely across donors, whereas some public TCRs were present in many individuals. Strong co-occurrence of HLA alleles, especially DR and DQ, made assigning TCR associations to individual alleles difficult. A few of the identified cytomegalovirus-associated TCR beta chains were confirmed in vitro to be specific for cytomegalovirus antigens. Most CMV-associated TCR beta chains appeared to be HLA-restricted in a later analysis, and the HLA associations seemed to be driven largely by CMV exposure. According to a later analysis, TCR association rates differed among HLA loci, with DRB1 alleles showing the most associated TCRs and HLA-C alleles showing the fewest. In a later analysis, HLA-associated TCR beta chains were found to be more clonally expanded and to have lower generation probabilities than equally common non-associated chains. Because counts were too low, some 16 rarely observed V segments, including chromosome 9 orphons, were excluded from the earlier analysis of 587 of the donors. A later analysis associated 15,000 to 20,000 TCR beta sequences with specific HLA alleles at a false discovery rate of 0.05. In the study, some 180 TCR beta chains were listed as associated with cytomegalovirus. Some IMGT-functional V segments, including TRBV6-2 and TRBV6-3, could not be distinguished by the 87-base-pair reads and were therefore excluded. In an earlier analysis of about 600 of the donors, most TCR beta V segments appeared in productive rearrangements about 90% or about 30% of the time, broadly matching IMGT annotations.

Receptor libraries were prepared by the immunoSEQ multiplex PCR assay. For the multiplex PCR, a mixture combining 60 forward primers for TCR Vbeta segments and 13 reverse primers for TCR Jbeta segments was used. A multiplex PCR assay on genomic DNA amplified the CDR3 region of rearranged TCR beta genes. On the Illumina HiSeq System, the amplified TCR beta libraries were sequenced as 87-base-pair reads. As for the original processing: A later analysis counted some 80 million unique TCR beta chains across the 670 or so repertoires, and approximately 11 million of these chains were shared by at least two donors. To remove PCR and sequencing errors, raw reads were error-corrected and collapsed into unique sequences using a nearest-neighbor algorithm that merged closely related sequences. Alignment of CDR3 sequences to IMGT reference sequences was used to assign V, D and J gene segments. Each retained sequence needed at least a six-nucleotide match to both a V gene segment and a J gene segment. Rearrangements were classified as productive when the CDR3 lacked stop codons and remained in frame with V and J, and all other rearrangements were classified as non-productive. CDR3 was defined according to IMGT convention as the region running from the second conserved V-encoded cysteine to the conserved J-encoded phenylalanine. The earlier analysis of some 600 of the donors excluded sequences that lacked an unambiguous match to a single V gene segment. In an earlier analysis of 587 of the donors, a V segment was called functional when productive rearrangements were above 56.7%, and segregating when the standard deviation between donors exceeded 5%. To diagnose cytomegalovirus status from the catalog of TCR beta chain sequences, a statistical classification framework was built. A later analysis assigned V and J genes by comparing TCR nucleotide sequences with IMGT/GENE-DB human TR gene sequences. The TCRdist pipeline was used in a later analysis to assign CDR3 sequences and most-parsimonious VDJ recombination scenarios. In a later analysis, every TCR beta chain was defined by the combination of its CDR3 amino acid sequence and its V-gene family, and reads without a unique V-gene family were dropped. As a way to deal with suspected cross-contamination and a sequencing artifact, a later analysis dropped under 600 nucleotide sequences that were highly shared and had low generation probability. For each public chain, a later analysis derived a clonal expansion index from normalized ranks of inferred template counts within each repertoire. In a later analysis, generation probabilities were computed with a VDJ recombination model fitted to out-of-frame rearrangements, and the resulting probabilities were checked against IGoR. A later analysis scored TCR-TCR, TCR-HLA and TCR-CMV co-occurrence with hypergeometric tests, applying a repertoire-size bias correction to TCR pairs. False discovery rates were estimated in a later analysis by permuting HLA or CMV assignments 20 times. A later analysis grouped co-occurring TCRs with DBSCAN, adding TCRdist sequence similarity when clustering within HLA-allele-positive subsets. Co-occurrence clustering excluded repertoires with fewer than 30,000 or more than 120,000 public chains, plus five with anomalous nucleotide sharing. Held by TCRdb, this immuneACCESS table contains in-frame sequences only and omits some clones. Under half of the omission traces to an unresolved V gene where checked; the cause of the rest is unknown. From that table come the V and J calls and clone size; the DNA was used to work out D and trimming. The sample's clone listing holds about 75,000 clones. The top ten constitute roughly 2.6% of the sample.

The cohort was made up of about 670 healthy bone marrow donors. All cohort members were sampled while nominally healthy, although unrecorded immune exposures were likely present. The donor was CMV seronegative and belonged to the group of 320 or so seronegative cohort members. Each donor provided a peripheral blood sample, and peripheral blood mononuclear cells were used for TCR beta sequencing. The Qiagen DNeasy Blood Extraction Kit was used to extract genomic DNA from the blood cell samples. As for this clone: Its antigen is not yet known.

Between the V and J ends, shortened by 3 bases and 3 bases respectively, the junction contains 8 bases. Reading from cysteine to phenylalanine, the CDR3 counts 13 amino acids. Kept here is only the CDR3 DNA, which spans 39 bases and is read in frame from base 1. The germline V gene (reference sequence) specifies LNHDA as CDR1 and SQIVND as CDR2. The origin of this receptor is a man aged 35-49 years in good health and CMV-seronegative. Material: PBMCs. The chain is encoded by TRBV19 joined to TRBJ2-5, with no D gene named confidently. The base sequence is TGTGCCAGTAGTATGGGCAGTAAAGAGACCCAGTACTTC. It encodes CASSMGSKETQYF. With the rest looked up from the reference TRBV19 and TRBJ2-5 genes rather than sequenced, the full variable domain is DGGITQSPKYLFRKEGQNVTLSCEQNLNHDAMYWYRQDPGQGLRLIYYSQIVNDFQKGDIAEGYSVSREKKESFPLTVTSAQKNPTAFYLCASSMGSKETQYFGPGTRLLVL.